Sequencing of this T cell receptor beta chain was carried out in a study of T cell clonotyping in hematopoietic cell transplantation. Study background: Recipients' pretransplant samples followed cytoreduction. Study-wide points: Pathologically expanded recipient clonotypes increased progressively from day 30 to day 180 as diversity fell. At the given depth, recipient repertoires were over 97% de novo clonotypes.

The CDR3 has 13 residues. Germline CDR1 SGHTA, CDR2 FQGNSA. The trim removed 5 bases at V and 7 bases at J, leaving 5 bases unmatched. Time point specified: recipient sample about 28 days before transplant, after cytoreduction. Recipient blood drawn about 28 days pretransplant and days 30, 100, 180 after. Profiled with immunoSEQ multiplex PCR; TCRdb holds only in-frame clones, not every one. The top ten clones hold over 4.5% of a sample with 50,000 or so clones, roughly 80% of them seen once. On this clone: Its target is not known.

This receptor was obtained from a man aged 55 to 70 with myelodysplastic syndrome. Some clones in this sample may be carry-over from other donors' samples. This chain connects TRBV7-2 to TRBJ1-5; TRBD1 aligns across 7 bases. This sample comprised peripheral blood mononuclear cells, obtained before stem cell transplant. The CDR3 protein is CASSPGGEQPQHF. The CDR3, as DNA: TGTGCCAGCAGCCCAGGGGGAGAACAGCCCCAGCATTTT.